This T cell receptor beta chain was found in a study of blood T cells in healthy people across ages. This clonotype was observed a handful of times. The antigen remains unidentified. The CDR3 length is 13 residues. From germline, CDR1 is MNHNY and CDR2 SVGAGI (reference sequence). Trimming removed 4 bases at V and 6 bases at J, with 10 bases between. Study-wide points: From one million sequenced T cells, diversity estimates were lower bounds.

PCR was performed a second time for 7 to 11 cycles using a sample-barcoded 5' primer and a J-beta primer mix. Researchers report that each sample yielded at least 2.5 million CDR3-containing paired-end reads. TCRdb reprocessed the 5' RACE reads with MiXCR, giving one entry per CDR3 protein. The sample yields about a million distinct CDR3 sequences, roughly two fifths seen once. The rearrangement joins TRBV6-6 to TRBJ1-3; D unresolved. This TCR was sampled from a man aged 18 to 29 in good health. The sequenced material came from blood. DNA of the CDR3: TGTGCCAGCAGTTCCTGGGCCACAAACACCATATATTTT. Translation gives CASSSWATNTIYF.